This T cell receptor beta chain was identified during a study of blood T cell repertoires in COVID-19 (TCRdb year 2020). For the study in its entirety: Samples from collaborators originated in the United States, Italy and Spain and spanned both the acute and convalescent phases of COVID-19. The material from the prospective study consisted of cDNA or gDNA derived from T cells, B-cell-depleted T cells, or PBMCs. Deeply sampled blood TCRbeta repertoires from subjects exposed to, actively infected with, or recovered from COVID-19 were included in the dataset. A freely available public database, intended as a resource for researchers studying the immune response to SARS-CoV-2, is where the repertoires were released. The samples were drawn from two sources: the first 160 participants of the ongoing ImmuneRACE study, and 1,200 or so subjects contributed by 6 global collaborators. Nearly every sample came with metadata listing a de-identified subject ID, COVID-19 status, age in years and sex. Where available, HLA class I and class II types were taken from metadata supplied by the sample provider and were not determined by assay-based typing. Broad study findings and their caveats: The amount of clinical and demographic metadata varied by source and participant and was provided uncurated.

One collaborating source in Seattle enrolled patients while the patients were actively infected and followed the patients over time throughout the course of disease. Whole blood was collected in K2EDTA tubes by collaborating institutions according to the institutions' own protocols. For TCRbeta analysis, collaborator samples were shipped as frozen whole blood, as isolated PBMCs, or as DNA extracted from either sample type. Worth noting for this clone: This clone's antigen is unknown. The record has no base qualities; no much larger clone is one base away.

Ends trimmed: V by 3 bases, J by 6 bases; bases unmatched to a gene: 8. Inclusive of the bounding cysteine and phenylalanine, the CDR3 is 16 residues long. Left in the record is the CDR3 DNA by itself, 48 bases read in frame from the first base. Reading the germline V gene (reference sequence) gives CDR1 MNHEY and CDR2 SMNVEV. TCRbeta CDR3 regions were amplified from genomic DNA using the immunoSEQ Assay, a bias-controlled multiplex PCR. Per the original workflow: The number of nucleated cells in each sample was estimated by amplification of reference gene primers within the assay. To quantify the absolute abundance of each unique TCRbeta CDR3 rearrangement, sequence reads were collapsed and filtered. Productive Simpson clonality was computed per sample as the square root of Simpson's diversity index over productive rearrangements. Here the immuneACCESS table is served through TCRdb, limited to in-frame sequences with V and J called. Missing clones are a known gap in these copies; in checked studies unresolved V genes cover under half, and the rest lacks a known reason. V and J calls and clone size come straight from that table; D and trimming were deduced from the DNA. In all, the sample holds about 170,000 clones, and around four fifths of those were seen once. The biggest ten clones account for around 15% of the sample.

This sequence originates from a woman in her sixties or seventies with COVID-19, enrolled during active disease. Sequencing was performed on peripheral blood. Recombination connected TRBV27 to TRBJ2-1; 10 nucleotides in the junction match TRBD2. The DNA sequence reads TGTGCCAGCAGTTTGCGTCTAGCGGGAGTTGGCAATGAGCAGTTCTTC. Its translation is CASSLRLAGVGNEQFF.